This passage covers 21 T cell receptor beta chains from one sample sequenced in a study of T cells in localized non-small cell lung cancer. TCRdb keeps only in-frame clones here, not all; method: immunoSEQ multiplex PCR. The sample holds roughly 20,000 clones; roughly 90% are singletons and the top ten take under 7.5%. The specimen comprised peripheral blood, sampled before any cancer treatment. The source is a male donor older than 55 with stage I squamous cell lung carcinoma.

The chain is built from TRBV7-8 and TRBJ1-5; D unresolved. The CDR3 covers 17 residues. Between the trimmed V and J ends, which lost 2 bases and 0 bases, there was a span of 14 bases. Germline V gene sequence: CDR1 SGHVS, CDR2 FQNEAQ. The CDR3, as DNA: TGTGCCAGCAGCTTAAACCTGATACTTTATAGCAATCAGCCCCAGCATTTT. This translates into CASSLNLILYSNQPQHF.

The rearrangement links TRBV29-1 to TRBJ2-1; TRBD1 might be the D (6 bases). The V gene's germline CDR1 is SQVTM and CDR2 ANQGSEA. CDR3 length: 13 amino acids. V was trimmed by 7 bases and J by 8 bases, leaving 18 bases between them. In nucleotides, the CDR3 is TGCAGCGGCCGGGACACTCGCGCGGATGAGCAGTTCTTC. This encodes CSGRDTRADEQFF.

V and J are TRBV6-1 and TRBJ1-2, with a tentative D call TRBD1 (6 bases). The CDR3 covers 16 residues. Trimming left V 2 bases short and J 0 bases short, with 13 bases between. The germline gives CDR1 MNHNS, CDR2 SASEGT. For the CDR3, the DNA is TGTGCCAGCAGTGAAAGGGGGACAAGACCTAACTATGGCTACACCTTC. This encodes CASSERGTRPNYGYTF.

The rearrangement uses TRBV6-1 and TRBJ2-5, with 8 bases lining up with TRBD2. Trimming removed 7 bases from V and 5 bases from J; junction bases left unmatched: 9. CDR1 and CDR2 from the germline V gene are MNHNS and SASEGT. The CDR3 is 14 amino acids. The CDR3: CASTGTSLRETQYF. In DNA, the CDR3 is TGTGCCAGCACCGGGACTAGTCTGCGGGAGACCCAGTACTTC.

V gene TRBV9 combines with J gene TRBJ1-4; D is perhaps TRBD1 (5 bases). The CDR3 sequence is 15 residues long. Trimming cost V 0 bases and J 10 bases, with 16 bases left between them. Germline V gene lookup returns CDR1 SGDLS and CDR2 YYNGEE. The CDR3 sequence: CASSVVDDSAAKLFF. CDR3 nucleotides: TGTGCCAGCAGCGTAGTAGACGACAGTGCTGCAAAACTGTTTTTT.

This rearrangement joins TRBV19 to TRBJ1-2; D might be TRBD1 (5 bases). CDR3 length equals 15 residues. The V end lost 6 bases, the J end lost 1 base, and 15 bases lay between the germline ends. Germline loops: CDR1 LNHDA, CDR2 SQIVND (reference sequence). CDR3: CASSDDRDGNYGYTF. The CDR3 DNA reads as TGTGCCAGTAGCGACGACCGGGACGGTAACTATGGCTACACCTTC.

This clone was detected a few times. CDR3 DNA: TGCGCCAGCAGCCCCACGGGTATCACAGATACGCAGTATTTT. This gives the protein CASSPTGITDTQYF. The chain employs TRBV4-3 and TRBJ2-3; D gene uncertain. Trimming took 4 bases from V and 2 from J, leaving 10 bases between them. The CDR3 loop spans 14 amino acids. Looked up from germline, CDR1 is LGHNA and CDR2 is YSLEER.

CDR3 in amino acids: CASITDRDSGANVLTF. DNA for the CDR3: TGTGCCAGCATAACCGACAGGGACTCTGGGGCCAACGTCCTGACTTTC. This chain joins TRBV2 and TRBJ2-6; 7 bases fit TRBD1. Germline CDR1 SNHLY, CDR2 FYNNEI. The CDR3 totals 16 residues. V gave up 7 bases and J gave up 0 bases; unmatched junction bases: 6. The full variable domain, rest sourced from reference TRBV2 and TRBJ2-6, is EPEVTQTPSHQVTQMGQEVILRCVPISNHLYFYWYRQILGQKVEFLVSFYNNEISEKSEIFDDQFSVERPDGSNFTLKIRSTKLEDSAMYFCASITDRDSGANVLTFGAGSRLTVL.

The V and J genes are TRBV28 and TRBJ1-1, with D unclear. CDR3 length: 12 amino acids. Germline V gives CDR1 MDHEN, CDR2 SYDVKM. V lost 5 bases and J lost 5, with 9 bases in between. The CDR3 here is CASSEGLTEAFF. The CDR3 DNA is TGTGCCAGCAGTGAGGGTTTGACTGAAGCTTTCTTT.

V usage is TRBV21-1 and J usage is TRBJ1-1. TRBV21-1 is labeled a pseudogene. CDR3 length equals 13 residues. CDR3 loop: CASSPSTNTEAFF. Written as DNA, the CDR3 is TGTGCCAGCAGCCCCTCGACCAACACTGAAGCTTTCTTT.

The CDR3 is CASAAGPYNEQFF. The DNA for the CDR3 is TGTGCCTCCGCGGCGGGGCCCTACAATGAGCAGTTCTTC. This sequence joins TRBV30 and TRBJ2-1, with D maybe TRBD2 (6 bases). The CDR3 covers 13 residues. In germline, CDR1 is GTSNPN, CDR2 SVGIG (reference sequence). Trimming took 7 bases from V and 2 from J, leaving 12 bases between them.

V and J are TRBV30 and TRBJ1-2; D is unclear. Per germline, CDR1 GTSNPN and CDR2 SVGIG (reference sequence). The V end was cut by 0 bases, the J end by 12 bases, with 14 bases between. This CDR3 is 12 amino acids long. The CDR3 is CAWSVLGDRNTF. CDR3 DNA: TGTGCCTGGAGTGTACTCGGGGATCGGAACACCTTC.

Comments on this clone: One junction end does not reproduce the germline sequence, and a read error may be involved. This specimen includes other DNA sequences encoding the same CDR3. The CDR3 reads CASSLSSYEQYF. As DNA, the CDR3 is TGCGCCAGCAGCCTGAGCTCCTACGAGCAGTACTTC. The chain couples TRBV5-6 to TRBJ2-7; no clear D gene. CDR3 length: 12 amino acids. CDR1 and CDR2 from the germline V gene are SGHDT and YYEEEE.

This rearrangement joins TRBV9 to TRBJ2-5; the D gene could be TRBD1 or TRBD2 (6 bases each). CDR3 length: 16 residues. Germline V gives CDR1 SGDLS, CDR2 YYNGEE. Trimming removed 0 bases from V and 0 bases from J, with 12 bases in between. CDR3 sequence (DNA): TGTGCCAGCAGCGTAGAGACAGGAGGGTACCAAGAGACCCAGTACTTC. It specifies CASSVETGGYQETQYF.

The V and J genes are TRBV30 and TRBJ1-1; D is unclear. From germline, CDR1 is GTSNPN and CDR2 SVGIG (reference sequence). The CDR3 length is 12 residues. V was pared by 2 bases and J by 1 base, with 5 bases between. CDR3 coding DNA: TGTGCCTGGAGTCGAGAGAACACTGAAGCTTTCTTT. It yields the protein CAWSRENTEAFF.

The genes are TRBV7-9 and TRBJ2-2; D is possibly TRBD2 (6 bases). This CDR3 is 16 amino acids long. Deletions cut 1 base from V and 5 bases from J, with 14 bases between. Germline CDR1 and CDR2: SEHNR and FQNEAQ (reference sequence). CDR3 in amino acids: CASSLGGSGGTGELFF. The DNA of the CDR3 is TGTGCCAGCAGCTTAGGTGGATCCGGGGGAACCGGGGAGCTGTTTTTT.

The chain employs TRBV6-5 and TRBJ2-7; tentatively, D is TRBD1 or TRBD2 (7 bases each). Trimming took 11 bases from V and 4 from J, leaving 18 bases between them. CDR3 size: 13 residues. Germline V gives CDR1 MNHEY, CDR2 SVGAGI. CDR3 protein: CALRAGGGYEQYF. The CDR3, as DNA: TGTGCCCTCCGGGCAGGGGGAGGGTACGAGCAGTACTTC.

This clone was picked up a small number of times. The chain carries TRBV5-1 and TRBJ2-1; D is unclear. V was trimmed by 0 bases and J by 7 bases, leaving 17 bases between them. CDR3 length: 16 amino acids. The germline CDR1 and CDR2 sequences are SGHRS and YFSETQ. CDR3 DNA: TGCGCCAGCAGCTTGGAAACGTGGAAGGGCGGAAATGAGCAGTTCTTC. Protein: CASSLETWKGGNEQFF.

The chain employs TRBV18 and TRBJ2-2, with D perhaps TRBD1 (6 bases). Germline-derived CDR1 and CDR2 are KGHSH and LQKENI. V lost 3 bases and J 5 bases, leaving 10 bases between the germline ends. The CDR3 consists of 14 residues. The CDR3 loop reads CASSPWTETGELFF. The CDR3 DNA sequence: TGTGCCAGCTCACCTTGGACAGAGACCGGGGAGCTGTTTTTT.

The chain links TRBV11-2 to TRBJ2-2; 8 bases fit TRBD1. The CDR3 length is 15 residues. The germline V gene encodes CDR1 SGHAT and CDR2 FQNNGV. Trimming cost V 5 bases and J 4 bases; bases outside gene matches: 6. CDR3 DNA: TGTGCCAGCAGCCTCCAGGGGGCGGGCACCGGGGAGCTGTTTTTT. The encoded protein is CASSLQGAGTGELFF. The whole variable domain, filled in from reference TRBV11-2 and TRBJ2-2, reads EAGVAQSPRYKIIEKRQSVAFWCNPISGHATLYWYQQILGQGPKLLIQFQNNGVVDDSQLPKDRFSAERLKGVDSTLKIQPAKLEDSAVYLCASSLQGAGTGELFFGEGSRLTVL.

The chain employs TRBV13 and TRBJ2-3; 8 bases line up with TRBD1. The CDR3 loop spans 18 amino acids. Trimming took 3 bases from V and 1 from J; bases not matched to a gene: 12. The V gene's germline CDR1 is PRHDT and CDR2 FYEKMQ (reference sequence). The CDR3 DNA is TGTGCCAGCAGCTTCGGAATATTTGGACAGGGTGGCACAGATACGCAGTATTTT. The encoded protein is CASSFGIFGQGGTDTQYF.